These T cell receptor beta chains were read from a single sample in a study of T cells in Graves' hyperthyroidism and ophthalmopathy. A single record per CDR3 protein comes from TCRdb applying MiXCR to the multiplex PCR reads. The sample has about 500,000 distinct CDR3 sequences, approximately 17% seen once; the top ten hold approximately 15%. The sequenced sample was blood. The receptors shown here come from a woman aged 18 to 35 with Graves' ophthalmopathy. CDR3s include the opening cysteine and the closing phenylalanine or tryptophan. D genes are given only for firm matches. Clone size, where shown, is once, few, many, or a class for clones that have expanded.

D gene | J gene | clone size | V gene | CDR3 protein | CDR3 DNA
. | TRBJ2-2 | few | TRBV10-2 | CASREASNTGELFF | TGCGCCAGCAGAGAGGCCTCGAACACCGGGGAGCTGTTTTTT
. | TRBJ1-4 | few | TRBV19 | CASIAGLATNEKLFF | TGTGCCAGTATTGCGGGATTAGCAACTAATGAAAAACTGTTTTTT
TRBD1 | TRBJ2-7 | many | TRBV11-2 | CASTLYRGPSNLASYEQYF | TGTGCCAGCACCCTTTACAGGGGTCCTTCCAATCTGGCCTCCTACGAGCAGTACTTC
TRBD1 | TRBJ2-7 | many | TRBV29-1 | CSVAGQGYEQYF | TGCAGCGTGGCGGGACAGGGTTACGAGCAGTACTTC
. | TRBJ1-5 | . | TRBV28 | CATMLGARNQPQHF | TGTGCCACCATGCTGGGGGCGCGAAATCAGCCCCAGCATTTT
. | TRBJ2-3 | many | TRBV20-1 | CSARDRTRGTDTQYF | TGCAGTGCTAGAGATAGAACTAGGGGTACAGATACGCAGTATTTT
. | TRBJ1-1 | few | TRBV6-2/TRBV6-3 | CASSYSRRGEGVTEAFF | TGTGCCAGCAGTTACTCCCGACGGGGGGAGGGCGTCACTGAAGCTTTCTTT
. | TRBJ2-7 | many | TRBV3-1 | CASSQVSHEQYF | TGTGCCAGCAGCCAAGTCTCCCACGAGCAGTACTTC
. | TRBJ2-3 | few | TRBV20-1 | CSATGGETSTDTQYF | TGCAGTGCCACTGGGGGAGAAACTAGCACAGATACGCAGTATTTT
TRBD1 | TRBJ1-1 | . | TRBV6-2/TRBV6-3 | CASRGTGAGTEAFF | TGTGCCAGCAGGGGGACAGGAGCGGGCACTGAAGCTTTCTTT
TRBD2 | TRBJ2-1 | many | TRBV6-2/TRBV6-3 | CASSPLRDSGRALNEQFF | TGTGCCAGCAGCCCCCTCCGTGATAGCGGGAGGGCCTTGAATGAGCAGTTCTTC
TRBD1 | TRBJ1-5 | few | TRBV27 | CASSSATGGNQPQHF | TGTGCCAGCAGTTCCGCGACAGGGGGCAATCAGCCCCAGCATTTT
. | TRBJ2-5 | many | TRBV7-2 | CASSLAGGRETQYF | TGTGCCAGCAGCTTAGCGGGAGGCCGGGAGACCCAGTACTTC
. | TRBJ2-1 | . | TRBV6-1 | CASHGQSLDEQFF | TGTGCCAGCCATGGACAGTCGCTCGATGAGCAGTTCTTC
TRBD1 | TRBJ1-1 | many | TRBV12-3/TRBV12-4 | CASRQGVYYQFPKDAPTEAFF | TGTGCCAGCAGGCAGGGGGTATATTACCAATTTCCCAAGGACGCCCCCACTGAAGCTTTCTTT
TRBD2 | TRBJ2-3 | many | TRBV20-1 | CSQRGATDTQYF | TGCTCGCAGCGGGGGGCAACAGATACGCAGTATTTT
. | TRBJ2-7 | few | TRBV19 | CASSTGTYYEQYF | TGTGCCAGTAGTACCGGGACATACTACGAGCAGTACTTC
. | TRBJ1-2 | many | TRBV27 | CASSLKGDYGYTF | TGTGCCAGCAGTTTAAAGGGTGACTATGGCTACACCTTC
TRBD1 | TRBJ1-5 | many | TRBV3-1 | CASSGPGGGNQPQHF | TGTGCCAGCAGCGGTCCAGGGGGCGGCAATCAGCCCCAGCATTTT
TRBD1 | TRBJ2-3 | . | TRBV6-1 | CASSERSGQSQYADTQYF | TGTGCCAGCAGTGAACGATCGGGACAGAGTCAGTACGCAGATACGCAGTATTTT
TRBD1 | TRBJ2-4 | many | TRBV30 | CAWRRTGAVNIQYF | TGTGCCTGGAGACGGACAGGGGCGGTGAACATTCAGTACTTC
. | TRBJ1-1 | many | TRBV28 | CASSFDQGMNTEAFF | TGTGCCAGCAGTTTCGATCAGGGGATGAACACTGAAGCTTTCTTT
. | TRBJ2-5 | many | TRBV12-3/TRBV12-4 | CASSPQSFRETQYF | TGTGCCAGCAGTCCTCAAAGCTTCCGAGAGACCCAGTACTTC
. | TRBJ1-6 | . | TRBV6-2/TRBV6-3 | CASSSIPGERFLHF | TGTGCCAGCAGTTCCATCCCGGGGGAGAGATTCCTCCACTTT
TRBD1 | TRBJ1-2 | few | TRBV6-5 | CASSYSPDRGSSYTF | TGTGCCAGCAGTTACTCTCCGGACAGGGGGAGTAGCTACACCTTC
TRBD2 | TRBJ2-1 | . | TRBV2 | CASSVAGAPGYNEQFF | TGTGCCAGCAGCGTAGCGGGGGCCCCAGGCTACAATGAGCAGTTCTTC
TRBD2 | TRBJ2-3 | . | TRBV20-1 | CSALTSGDTDTQYF | TGCAGTGCCCTGACTAGCGGGGACACAGATACGCAGTATTTT
TRBD1 | TRBJ1-2 | . | TRBV20-1 | CSATLGQGAFGYTF | TGCAGTGCTACCTTAGGACAGGGTGCTTTTGGCTACACCTTC
TRBD1 | TRBJ1-1 | many | TRBV15 | CATSRDEKGARNTEAFF | TGTGCCACCAGCAGAGATGAGAAGGGGGCGAGGAACACTGAAGCTTTCTTT
TRBD2 | TRBJ2-1 | few | TRBV19 | CASSLGLAETLGFYNEQFF | TGTGCCAGTAGTTTGGGACTAGCGGAGACTTTGGGATTCTACAATGAGCAGTTCTTC
TRBD2 | TRBJ2-1 | . | TRBV7-2 | CASSLGASGGHNEQFF | TGTGCCAGCAGCTTAGGGGCTAGCGGGGGCCACAATGAGCAGTTCTTC
TRBD1 | TRBJ2-1 | many | TRBV15 | CATSSRGQGSYNEQFF | TGTGCCACCAGCAGTAGGGGACAGGGCTCCTACAATGAGCAGTTCTTC
TRBD1 | TRBJ1-2 | few | TRBV6-5 | CASSYRGTEDGYTF | TGTGCCAGCAGTTACCGAGGGACAGAGGATGGCTACACCTTC
. | TRBJ2-1 | many | TRBV27 | CASRQMIASSYNEQFF | TGTGCCAGCAGACAGATGATAGCGTCGTCCTACAATGAGCAGTTCTTC
. | TRBJ1-2 | few | TRBV11-1 | CASSLVKGQAATF | TGTGCCAGCAGCTTAGTGAAAGGACAAGCCGCCACCTTC
TRBD1 | TRBJ2-1 | many | TRBV2 | CASKTGNNEQFF | TGTGCCAGCAAGACAGGGAACAATGAGCAGTTCTTC
TRBD2 | TRBJ2-5 | . | TRBV3-1 | CASSHISGRAEETQYF | TGTGCCAGCAGTCATATTAGCGGGAGGGCCGAGGAGACCCAGTACTTC
. | TRBJ1-4 | many | TRBV13 | CASSLGSEEKLFF | TGTGCCAGCAGCTTAGGTTCGGAAGAAAAACTGTTTTTT
. | TRBJ1-6 | many | TRBV6-1 | CASSQVRSYNSPLHF | TGTGCCAGCAGTCAAGTAAGGTCCTATAATTCACCCCTCCACTTT
TRBD1 | TRBJ2-7 | . | TRBV6-1 | CASSEDGTGGSYEQYF | TGTGCCAGCAGTGAAGATGGGACAGGGGGCTCCTACGAGCAGTACTTC
TRBD2 | TRBJ2-7 | . | TRBV7-3 | CASSLHRGDSYEQYF | TGTGCCAGCAGCTTACACCGGGGGGACTCCTACGAGCAGTACTTC
. | TRBJ2-7 | many | TRBV27 | CASSVAHSSYEQYF | TGTGCCAGCAGCGTTGCCCACAGCTCCTACGAGCAGTACTTC
TRBD2 | TRBJ2-5 | . | TRBV20-1 | CSAVPGLAATRQETQYF | TGCAGTGCAGTTCCGGGACTAGCGGCGACCCGCCAAGAGACCCAGTACTTC
. | TRBJ1-6 | few | TRBV18 | CASSQRSSYNSPLHF | TGTGCCAGCTCCCAGCGGTCCTCCTATAATTCACCCCTCCACTTT
. | TRBJ1-5 | few | TRBV6-2/TRBV6-3 | CASSYSVQAKSNQPQHF | TGTGCCAGCAGTTACTCGGTCCAGGCCAAGAGCAATCAGCCCCAGCATTTT
. | TRBJ1-6 | once | TRBV5-1 | CASSLDLRSSYNSPLHF | TGCGCCAGCAGCTTGGATTTACGCAGCTCCTATAATTCACCCCTCCACTTT
TRBD2 | TRBJ2-2 | . | TRBV20-1 | CSARGTSVGGPGELFF | TGCAGTGCTAGAGGAACTAGCGTGGGGGGTCCCGGGGAGCTGTTTTTT
. | TRBJ1-1 | . | TRBV29-1 | CSVRFQMNPEAFF | TGCAGCGTCAGGTTCCAAATGAACCCTGAAGCTTTCTTT